The present entry profiles one TCR beta chain with its context. The antigen remains unidentified. This entry belongs to a study of OX40 agonist ivuxolimab in advanced cancers. Across the whole study: As their treatment, patients were administered ivuxolimab, an agonistic anti-OX40 (CD134) antibody. Ivuxolimab was administered intravenously to patients at 0.01 to 10 mg/kg every 2 weeks. Patients were roughly 83% male with ages roughly 23 to 90, mean about 54. Overall study findings and caveats: At 0.1 to 3.0 mg/kg and by week 6, CD4+ and CD8+ T cells in the blood had expanded clonally.

The assay was immunoSEQ multiplex PCR, and TCRdb's table has in-frame clones only and misses some. The sample has approximately 96,000 clones, about 92% seen once; the top ten hold around 1.5%. V was clipped by 5 bases and J by 5 bases; unmatched bases: 7. Germline V gene sequence: CDR1 SGHNT, CDR2 YENEEA. CDR3 length: 15 residues. This clonotype originated in an adult with an advanced solid tumor such as melanoma, head and neck, liver or kidney cancer. The sequences come from CD4+ or CD8+ T cells sorted from blood, collected in a trial of the OX40 agonist ivuxolimab. This chain links TRBV11-3 with TRBJ2-1; 9 bases fit TRBD1. For the CDR3, the DNA is TGTGCCAGCAGCAGAGAGGGACAGGGACACAATGAGCAGTTCTTC. Translated, it gives CASSREGQGHNEQFF.